This T cell receptor (beta chain) was captured by sequencing in a study of Ad26.COV2.S vaccination and SARS-CoV-2 variants. At the level of the study: Donor joined the COV1001 Ad26.COV2.S trial arm. Intramuscularly, Ad26.COV2.S was given either once or twice, 56 days apart. Points from the study as a whole: Compared with placebo recipients, vaccine recipients had higher spike-specific TCR breadth.

The data were produced by immunoSEQ multiplex PCR, yet TCRdb's version contains in-frame clones alone and is incomplete. Of more than 300,000 clones listed, over 80% are singletons. As to this clone: Its antigen remains unknown.

V was trimmed by 5 bases and J by 10 bases, leaving 15 bases between them. The CDR3 sequence is 13 residues long. Germline V gene lookup returns CDR1 SGHAT and CDR2 FQNNGV. Sample treatment: around 19 received Ad26.COV2.S at low or high dose, single or two shots; 5 received placebo; per-sample allocation not given. Following the first vaccine or placebo injection, samples were taken on day 63. Wuhan-strain SARS-CoV-2 spike was expressed by the Ad26 vector that made up the vaccine. The sequence derives from a person between 18 and 65 years old who received the Ad26.COV2.S COVID-19 vaccine or a placebo. This sequence joins TRBV11-2 and TRBJ2-1; maybe TRBD2 (7 bases). The input for sequencing was peripheral blood, taken in a trial of Ad26.COV2.S vaccine versus placebo. CDR3 region: CASSPQRGGEQFF. The CDR3 DNA sequence: TGTGCCAGCAGCCCGCAAAGGGGGGGGGAGCAGTTCTTC.